The T cell receptor beta chain described here comes from a study of T cell responses to AZD1222 COVID-19 vaccine. The assay was immunoSEQ multiplex PCR, and TCRdb's table has in-frame clones only and misses some. The sample contains hundreds of thousands of clones, 85% to 95% of which appear only once. The V gene's germline CDR1 is MGHRA and CDR2 YSYEKL. This CDR3 has 16 amino acids. The ends lost 5 bases at V and 0 bases at J; junction bases unmatched: 3. In the case of this clone: Its cognate antigen is unknown.

Study-wide results and limits: Seropositive AZD1222 recipients at baseline numbered only 6 or 7. Dominant CD4 TCR responses targeted spike regions 160-218 and 743-854.

The source is an adult in good health. The gene calls are TRBV4-1 and TRBJ2-2; 10 bases line up with TRBD2. The sequences come from peripheral blood, collected on day 0 of MenACWY control vaccination. The DNA for the CDR3 is TGCGCCAGCAGCTCAGCGGGGGGGCCGAACACCGGGGAGCTGTTTTTT. This encodes CASSSAGGPNTGELFF.